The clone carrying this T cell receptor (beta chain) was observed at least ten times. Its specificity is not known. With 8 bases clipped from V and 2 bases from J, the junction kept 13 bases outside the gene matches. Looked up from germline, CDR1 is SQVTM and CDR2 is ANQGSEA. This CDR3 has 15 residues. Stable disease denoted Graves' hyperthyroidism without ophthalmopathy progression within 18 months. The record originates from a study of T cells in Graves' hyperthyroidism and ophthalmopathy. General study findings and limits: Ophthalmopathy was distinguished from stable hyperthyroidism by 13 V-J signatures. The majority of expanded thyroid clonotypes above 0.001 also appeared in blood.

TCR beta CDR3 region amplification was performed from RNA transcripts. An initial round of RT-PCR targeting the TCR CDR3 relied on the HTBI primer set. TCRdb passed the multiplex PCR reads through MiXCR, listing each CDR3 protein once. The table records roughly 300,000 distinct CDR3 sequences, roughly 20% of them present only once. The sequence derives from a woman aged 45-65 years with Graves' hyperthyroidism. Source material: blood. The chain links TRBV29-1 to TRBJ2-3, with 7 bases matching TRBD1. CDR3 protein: CSLIPTGSATDTQYF. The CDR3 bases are TGCAGCCTTATTCCGACAGGGTCTGCCACAGATACGCAGTATTTT.